This record concerns one T cell receptor beta chain sequence. What it binds is not known. This sample was taken from a study of shared clonotypes between healthy human individuals. Broader study findings: The sole specimen, blood, was sampled, and tissue repertoires likely differ. Among donors, the sharing of clonotypes was expected to be influenced by sequencing depth.

The authors ran unsorted PBMC replicate PCRs on around 320 ng DNA, tens of thousands of T cell genomes. Ten immunoSEQ deep assay plates held the unsorted PBMC DNA. Profiled with immunoSEQ multiplex PCR; TCRdb holds only in-frame clones, not every one. The data hold about 490,000 clones, with about 84% observed a single time. The source of this sequence is a woman aged 40 to 49 in good health. Some clones in this sample may be carry-over from other donors' samples. Sequences were obtained from PBMCs.

CDR3 nucleotide sequence: TGTGCCAGCAGCATCCGGACAGGGGGCGAGGAAGATACGCAGTATTTT. This encodes CASSIRTGGEEDTQYF. The V call is TRBV5-4, the J call TRBJ2-3; 11 bases line up with TRBD1. The CDR3 runs 16 residues. From germline, CDR1 is SGHNT and CDR2 YYREEE (reference sequence). The V and J ends lost 4 bases and 5 bases, in that order; junction bases with no gene match: 9.